A single sample gave rise to the 9 T cell receptor beta chains below, sequenced in a study of OX40 agonist ivuxolimab in advanced cancers. Assay: immunoSEQ multiplex PCR; the TCRdb copy retains only in-frame clones and omits some. The sample records roughly 76,000 clones, 80% to 95% being singletons. This material consisted of CD4+ or CD8+ T cells sorted from blood, taken in a trial of the OX40 agonist ivuxolimab. These receptors all come from an adult with an advanced solid tumor such as melanoma, head and neck, liver or kidney cancer.

The chain links TRBV11-2 to TRBJ2-7, with 9 bases identical to TRBD2. This CDR3 has 14 amino acids. Looked up from germline, CDR1 is SGHAT and CDR2 is FQNNGV. V lost 5 bases and J lost 2; bases outside the gene matches: 4. As DNA, the CDR3 is TGTGCCAGCAGCCAGACTAGCGGCGCCTACGAGCAGTACTTC. This encodes CASSQTSGAYEQYF.

This chain uses TRBV6-6 with TRBJ2-1; 9 bases line up with TRBD2. Losses at the gene ends were 7 bases for V and 7 bases for J; bases not matched to a gene: 11. Germline CDR1 MNHNY, CDR2 SVGAGI (reference sequence). The CDR3 is 15 residues long. CDR3 sequence reads: CASNVAGATRNEQFF. CDR3 in DNA: TGTGCCAGCAACGTAGCGGGGGCGACTAGGAATGAGCAGTTCTTC.

This chain uses TRBV19 with TRBJ2-7, with 7 bases aligning to TRBD1. V lost 5 bases, J lost 4 bases, and 23 bases stayed unmatched. Germline CDR1 LNHDA, CDR2 SQIVND (reference sequence). The CDR3 extends over 19 amino acids. CDR3 loop: CASSVADRSPGPDLYEQYF. In DNA, the CDR3 is TGTGCCAGTAGTGTGGCGGACAGGAGCCCCGGACCAGACCTTTACGAGCAGTACTTC. Looking up the rest from reference TRBV19 and TRBJ2-7 gives the full variable domain: DGGITQSPKYLFRKEGQNVTLSCEQNLNHDAMYWYRQDPGQGLRLIYYSQIVNDFQKGDIAEGYSVSREKKESFPLTVTSAQKNPTAFYLCASSVADRSPGPDLYEQYFGPGTRLTVT.

This sequence joins TRBV7-9 and TRBJ2-1; 7 bases are a match to TRBD1. This CDR3 has 16 amino acids. The germline gives CDR1 SEHNR, CDR2 FQNEAQ (reference sequence). V shed 5 bases and J 7 bases; nucleotides not matched to a gene: 14. CDR3: CASSPRTGLGWNEQFF. CDR3 DNA: TGTGCCAGCAGCCCTAGGACAGGTTTAGGTTGGAATGAGCAGTTCTTC.

This clone was seen only a few times. The CDR3 reads CAISEGSLAGDTQYF. In nucleotides, the CDR3 is TGTGCCATCAGTGAGGGATCACTAGCGGGAGATACGCAGTATTTT. The genes are TRBV10-3 and TRBJ2-3, with TRBD2 identical over 9 bases. Germline V gives CDR1 ENHRY, CDR2 SYGVKD. Trimming took 2 bases from V and 5 from J; bases not matched to a gene: 5. The CDR3 extends over 15 amino acids.

CDR3 residues: CASSYGDGLYGYTF. The DNA for the CDR3 is TGTGCCAGCAGTTACGGGGATGGACTTTATGGCTACACCTTC. The V gene is TRBV6-5, the J gene TRBJ1-2; no reliable D call. The germline V gene has CDR1 MNHEY and CDR2 SVGAGI. The CDR3 is made up of 14 amino acids. V was cut by 2 bases and J by 5 bases, with 12 bases left in between.

The chain uses TRBV7-6 and TRBJ1-3, with TRBD1 as a possible D gene (6 bases). V was shortened by 1 base and J by 1 base, with 11 bases between the two germline ends. CDR1 and CDR2 (germline): SGHVS, FNYEAQ. This CDR3 comprises 16 residues. CDR3 DNA: TGTGCCAGCAGCTTAGTCGTCAGGGGTTCTGGAAACACCATATATTTT. Protein sequence: CASSLVVRGSGNTIYF. Combining the CDR3 with reference TRBV7-6 and TRBJ1-3 gives the whole variable domain GAGVSQSPRYKVTKRGQDVALRCDPISGHVSLYWYRQALGQGPEFLTYFNYEAQQDKSGLPNDRFSAERPEGSISTLTIQRTEQRDSAMYRCASSLVVRGSGNTIYFGEGSWLTVV.

The rearrangement links TRBV6-5 to TRBJ1-5; no clear D gene. V gave up 0 bases and J gave up 2 bases, with 8 bases separating them. This CDR3 contains 15 residues. Germline V gene lookup returns CDR1 MNHEY and CDR2 SVGAGI. The CDR3 DNA reads TGTGCCAGCAGTTACTCGGCGGGAGGCAATCAGCCCCAGCATTTT. Translating it yields CASSYSAGGNQPQHF.

V and J are TRBV6-1 and TRBJ2-7; possible D gene TRBD1, 6 bases. Germline V gene lookup returns CDR1 MNHNS and CDR2 SASEGT. V lost 3 bases and J 5 bases, leaving 17 bases between the germline ends. The CDR3 has 15 residues. The CDR3 spells CASSDGQLLFHEQYF. For the CDR3, the DNA is TGTGCCAGCAGTGATGGACAGCTTCTTTTCCACGAGCAGTACTTC.